This T cell receptor beta chain was sequenced during a study of OX40 agonist ivuxolimab in advanced cancers. Libraries were prepared by immunoSEQ multiplex PCR; TCRdb keeps only in-frame clonotypes and omits some of them. The repertoire holds about 74,000 clones, with roughly 90% as singletons. Points on this clone: The sample contains more than one DNA sequence encoding this CDR3.

This sample comprised CD4+ or CD8+ T cells sorted from blood, obtained in a trial of the OX40 agonist ivuxolimab. The TCR was taken from an adult with an advanced solid tumor such as melanoma, head and neck, liver or kidney cancer.

The CDR3, as DNA: TGTGCCAGCAGTTTGGGGTCCTACGAGCAGTACTTC. Protein sequence: CASSLGSYEQYF. The rearrangement uses TRBV28 and TRBJ2-7; D is unclear. Trimming cost V 3 bases and J 1 base, with 4 bases left between them. Germline V gene data show CDR1 as MDHEN and CDR2 as SYDVKM. CDR3 length: 12 residues.